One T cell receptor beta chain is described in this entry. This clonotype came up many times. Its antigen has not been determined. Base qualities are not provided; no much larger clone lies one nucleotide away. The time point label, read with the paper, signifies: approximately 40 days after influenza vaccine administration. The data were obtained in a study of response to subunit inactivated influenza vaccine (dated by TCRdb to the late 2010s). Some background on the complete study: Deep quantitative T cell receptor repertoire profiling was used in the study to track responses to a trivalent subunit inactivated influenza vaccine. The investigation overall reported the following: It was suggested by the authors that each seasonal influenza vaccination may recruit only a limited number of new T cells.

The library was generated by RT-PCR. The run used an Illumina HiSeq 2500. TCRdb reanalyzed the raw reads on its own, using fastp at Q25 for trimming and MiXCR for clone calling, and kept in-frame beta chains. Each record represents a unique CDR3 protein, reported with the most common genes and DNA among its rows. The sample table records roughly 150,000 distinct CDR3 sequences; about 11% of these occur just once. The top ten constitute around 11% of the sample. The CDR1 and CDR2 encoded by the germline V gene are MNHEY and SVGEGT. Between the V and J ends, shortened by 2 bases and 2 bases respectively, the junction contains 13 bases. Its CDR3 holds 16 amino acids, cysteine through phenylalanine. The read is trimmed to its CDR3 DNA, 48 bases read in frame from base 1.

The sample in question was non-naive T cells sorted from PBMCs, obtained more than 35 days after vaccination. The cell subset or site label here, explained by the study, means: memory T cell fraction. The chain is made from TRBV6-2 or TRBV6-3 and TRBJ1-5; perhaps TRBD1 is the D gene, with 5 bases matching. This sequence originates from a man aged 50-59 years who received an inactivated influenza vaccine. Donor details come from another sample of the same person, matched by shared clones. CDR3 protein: CASSYIPGGGNQPQHF. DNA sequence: TGTGCCAGCAGTTACATCCCAGGAGGGGGCAATCAGCCCCAGCATTTT.